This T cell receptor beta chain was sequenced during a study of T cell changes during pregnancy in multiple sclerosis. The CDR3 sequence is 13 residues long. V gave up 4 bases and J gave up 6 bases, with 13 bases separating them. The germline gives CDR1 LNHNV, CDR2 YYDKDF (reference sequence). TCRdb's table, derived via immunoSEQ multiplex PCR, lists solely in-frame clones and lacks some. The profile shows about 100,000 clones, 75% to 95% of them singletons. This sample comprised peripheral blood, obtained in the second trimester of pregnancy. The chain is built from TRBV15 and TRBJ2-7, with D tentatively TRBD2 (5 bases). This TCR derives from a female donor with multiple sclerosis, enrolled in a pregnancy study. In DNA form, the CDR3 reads TGTGCCACCAGCAAGAGGGCAAGTATCGAGCAGTACTTC. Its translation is CATSKRASIEQYF.